These T cell receptor beta chains were read from a single sample in a study of technical replicates of blood from several donors. Data came from immunoSEQ multiplex PCR; TCRdb stores just in-frame clones and leaves some out. Of about 59,000 clones in the sample, approximately 90% were seen once. The source material was PBMCs. These receptors came from a human donor in good health. Some clones in this sample may be carry-over from other donors' samples. CDR3s include the opening cysteine and the closing phenylalanine or tryptophan. Each record gives: D gene, J gene, V gene, clone size, CDR3 DNA, CDR3 protein. D genes are given only for firm matches. Where a row states a size, it is once, few, many or the class of an expanded clone; other rows omit it.

D: TRBD1
J: TRBJ1-6
V: TRBV2
size: .
DNA: TGTGCCAGCAGCGACAGGGGGAGGGGACAGGGGGTTCGACCCCTCCACTTT
CDR3: CASSDRGRGQGVRPLHF

D: TRBD2
J: TRBJ2-7
V: TRBV11-2
size: .
DNA: TGTGCCAGCAGTCGTATGACTAGCGGGGAGCAGTACTTC
CDR3: CASSRMTSGEQYF

D: TRBD2
J: TRBJ2-5
V: TRBV2
size: .
DNA: TGTGCCAGCAGTGAACTTAAGGCTAGCGGACCAGAGACCCAGTACTTC
CDR3: CASSELKASGPETQYF

D: TRBD1
J: TRBJ1-4
V: TRBV5-4
size: .
DNA: TGTGCCAGCAGCTCAAAACAGGGGGAGCATAATGAAAAACTGTTTTTT
CDR3: CASSSKQGEHNEKLFF

D: TRBD2
J: TRBJ2-1
V: TRBV5-4
size: .
DNA: TGTGCCAGCAGCGGGGGACTAGCGGGGGCACCTCGTGAGCAGTTCTTC
CDR3: CASSGGLAGAPREQFF

D: .
J: TRBJ2-5
V: TRBV7-2
size: .
DNA: TGTGCCAGCAGCCCGATCCGGGAGACCCAGTACTTC
CDR3: CASSPIRETQYF

D: .
J: TRBJ1-1
V: TRBV6-5
size: many
DNA: TGTGCCAGCAGCTTTACCGGGACAACCAACACTGAAGCTTTCTTT
CDR3: CASSFTGTTNTEAFF

D: .
J: TRBJ2-2
V: TRBV4-3
size: .
DNA: TGCGCCAGCAGCTTCGGGGACGGGGAGCTGTTTTTT
CDR3: CASSFGDGELFF

D: .
J: TRBJ1-1
V: TRBV7-9
size: .
DNA: TGTGCCAGCAGCTTAGTGCAGGGCGGAACTGAAGCTTTCTTT
CDR3: CASSLVQGGTEAFF

D: .
J: TRBJ2-5
V: TRBV7-3
size: .
DNA: TGTGCCAGCAGCTTAGTCGCGGGGGCGCGAGAGACCCAGTACTTC
CDR3: CASSLVAGARETQYF

D: TRBD2
J: TRBJ2-1
V: TRBV9
size: .
DNA: TGTGCCAGCAGCGTAGGCGGGGGGTCCTACAATGAGCAGTTCTTC
CDR3: CASSVGGGSYNEQFF

D: TRBD1
J: TRBJ2-1
V: TRBV9
size: .
DNA: TGTGCCAGCAGCGTAGACAGGGGAAACTACAATGAGCAGTTCTTC
CDR3: CASSVDRGNYNEQFF

D: .
J: TRBJ2-3
V: TRBV2
size: .
DNA: TGTGCCAGCAGTCGGAGCGTTGGCACAGATACGCAGTATTTT
CDR3: CASSRSVGTDTQYF

D: .
J: TRBJ2-1
V: TRBV5-1
size: .
DNA: TGCGCCAGCAGCCCATCGGGGAGCGGTCAGAGTGAGCAGTTCTTC
CDR3: CASSPSGSGQSEQFF

D: TRBD2
J: TRBJ2-1
V: TRBV7-3
size: .
DNA: TGTGCCAGCAGCCCCGCGGCGGGGGGCCCAACAAAATTCTCCTACAATGAGCAGTTCTTC
CDR3: CASSPAAGGPTKFSYNEQFF

D: TRBD1
J: TRBJ1-1
V: TRBV4-3
size: few
DNA: TGCGCCAGCAGCCGCCAGACAGGGTTTGGGACTGAAGCTTTCTTT
CDR3: CASSRQTGFGTEAFF

D: .
J: TRBJ2-7
V: TRBV9
size: .
DNA: TGTGCCAGCAGCGCCCGACTAGGCCCCTACGAGCAGTACTTC
CDR3: CASSARLGPYEQYF

D: TRBD1
J: TRBJ1-6
V: TRBV11-2
size: .
DNA: TGTGCCAGCAGCCCCCGGACAGGGGCGGATTCACCCCTCCACTTT
CDR3: CASSPRTGADSPLHF

D: .
J: TRBJ1-1
V: TRBV5-1
size: .
DNA: TGCGCCAGCAGCCGAATGGGCCTGAACACTGAAGCTTTCTTT
CDR3: CASSRMGLNTEAFF

D: TRBD1
J: TRBJ2-3
V: TRBV29-1
size: .
DNA: TGCAGCGTAGACAGGGGGAACACAGATACGCAGTATTTT
CDR3: CSVDRGNTDTQYF

D: .
J: TRBJ2-7
V: TRBV11-2
size: .
DNA: TGTGCCAGCAGCTCCAGACTGGATGGCGAGCAGTACTTC
CDR3: CASSSRLDGEQYF

D: TRBD1
J: TRBJ1-2
V: TRBV6-5
size: .
DNA: TGTGCCAGCAGTTACAGCAGGGGGCGGAACTATGGCTACACCTTC
CDR3: CASSYSRGRNYGYTF

D: .
J: TRBJ2-2
V: TRBV9
size: .
DNA: TGTGCCAGCAGCGCGGGGGACACCGGGGAGCTGTTTTTT
CDR3: CASSAGDTGELFF

D: .
J: TRBJ1-1
V: TRBV19
size: few
DNA: TGTGCCAGTAGTCCCTGGGCCCTTCGTACTGATCAGGGATCTGAAGCTTTCTTT
CDR3: CASSPWALRTDQGSEAFF

D: .
J: TRBJ2-5
V: TRBV5-1
size: few
DNA: TGCGCCAGCCCTCTGGAGACCCAGTACTTC
CDR3: CASPLETQYF

D: TRBD1
J: TRBJ1-1
V: TRBV2
size: once
DNA: TGTGCCAGCAGTGAAGGGGACAGGGACCACACTGAAGCTTTCTTT
CDR3: CASSEGDRDHTEAFF

D: .
J: TRBJ1-2
V: TRBV7-2
size: .
DNA: TGTGCCAGCAGCTTCTACTTGCTAACAGGAGAAATTAACTATGGCTACACCTTC
CDR3: CASSFYLLTGEINYGYTF

D: .
J: TRBJ1-1
V: TRBV11-3
size: .
DNA: TGTGCCAGCAGCTTAGAGGCGGACACTGAAGCTTTCTTT
CDR3: CASSLEADTEAFF

D: .
J: TRBJ2-5
V: TRBV5-1
size: .
DNA: TGCGCCAGCAGCACAGACCAAGAGACCCAGTACTTC
CDR3: CASSTDQETQYF

D: .
J: TRBJ1-2
V: TRBV4-2
size: .
DNA: TGTGCCAGCAGCCAAGATCCAGGGAAGTATGGCTACACCTTC
CDR3: CASSQDPGKYGYTF

D: .
J: TRBJ1-2
V: TRBV5-1
size: .
DNA: TGCGCCAGCAGCTTGGAGGGGAACTATGGCTACACCTTC
CDR3: CASSLEGNYGYTF

D: .
J: TRBJ2-5
V: TRBV29-1
size: .
DNA: TGCAGCGTTGAAGATCGAGCCGGAAACCAGGGGACCCAGTACTTC
CDR3: CSVEDRAGNQGTQYF

D: TRBD1
J: TRBJ2-5
V: TRBV6-5
size: .
DNA: TGTGCCAGCATCGACAGGGGACCTCAAGAGACCCAGTACTTC
CDR3: CASIDRGPQETQYF

D: TRBD1
J: TRBJ2-3
V: TRBV29-1
size: once
DNA: TGCAGCGTTGAGTTGGGGGGACAGGGCTCAGATACGCAGTATTTT
CDR3: CSVELGGQGSDTQYF

D: .
J: TRBJ1-6
V: TRBV19
size: .
DNA: TGTGCCAGTAGTGTCACGGGTCCTAATTCACCCCTCCACTTT
CDR3: CASSVTGPNSPLHF

D: TRBD1
J: TRBJ2-7
V: TRBV11-2
size: .
DNA: TGTGCCAGCAGCTTAGACGGACAGGGCTCTAACGAGCAGTACTTC
CDR3: CASSLDGQGSNEQYF

D: .
J: TRBJ1-2
V: TRBV4-3
size: once
DNA: TGCGCCAGCAGCCAAGATTTGTGGGGCCATGATGGCTACACCTTC
CDR3: CASSQDLWGHDGYTF

D: .
J: TRBJ2-5
V: TRBV7-9
size: once
DNA: TGTGCCAGCAGCTTAGGTCCCTCAGGTGTTGGAGAGACCCAGTACTTC
CDR3: CASSLGPSGVGETQYF

D: TRBD2
J: TRBJ2-1
V: TRBV7-2
size: .
DNA: TGTGCCAGCAGCTCGCTAGCGGGGGGGCCCTATGAGCAGTTCTTC
CDR3: CASSSLAGGPYEQFF

D: .
J: TRBJ2-1
V: TRBV5-1
size: .
DNA: TGCGCCAGCAGCTTTGAGTATCTTGAGCAGTTCTTC
CDR3: CASSFEYLEQFF

D: TRBD2
J: TRBJ2-3
V: TRBV9
size: .
DNA: TGTGCCAGCAGCGCCCAGGGGGGCGGGGGGGCTGATACGCAGTATTTT
CDR3: CASSAQGGGGADTQYF

D: .
J: TRBJ2-7
V: TRBV28
size: once
DNA: TGTGCCAGCAGCGGGATTAGGGGACAACGACCGGATAAATACTTC
CDR3: CASSGIRGQRPDKYF

D: TRBD1
J: TRBJ2-7
V: TRBV4-1
size: few
DNA: TGCGCCAGCAGCCTAGGTCCGGGACAGGGGTTACACGAGCAGTACTTC
CDR3: CASSLGPGQGLHEQYF

D: TRBD2
J: TRBJ2-3
V: TRBV9
size: .
DNA: TGTGCCAGCAGCCTAACCTCTAGCGGGAGTACAGATACGCAGTATTTT
CDR3: CASSLTSSGSTDTQYF

D: .
J: TRBJ2-3
V: TRBV28
size: .
DNA: TGTGCCAGCTTCGAGGGACAAGGGGTTCAGGGGCAGTATTTT
CDR3: CASFEGQGVQGQYF

D: TRBD2
J: TRBJ2-1
V: TRBV27
size: .
DNA: TGTGCCAGCAGTTTACTAGCGGGGATTGAGCAGTTCTTC
CDR3: CASSLLAGIEQFF

D: TRBD2
J: TRBJ2-1
V: TRBV25-1
size: once
DNA: TGTGCCAGCAGTGACTCACTACTAGCGGGGGTGGACAATGAGCAGTTCTTC
CDR3: CASSDSLLAGVDNEQFF

D: .
J: TRBJ2-5
V: TRBV7-2
size: .
DNA: TGTGCCAGCAGCTTACGGAGGGCAGTCCAAGAGACCCAGTACTTC
CDR3: CASSLRRAVQETQYF

D: .
J: TRBJ2-1
V: TRBV9
size: .
DNA: TGTGCCAGCAGCATCCCGGACGGGGGGCCTCACAATGAGCAGTTCTTC
CDR3: CASSIPDGGPHNEQFF

D: TRBD1
J: TRBJ1-2
V: TRBV2
size: .
DNA: TGTGCCAGCAGGCGGGGACAGGGGAGGATTGGCTACACCTTC
CDR3: CASRRGQGRIGYTF

D: .
J: TRBJ1-2
V: TRBV2
size: .
DNA: TGTGCCAGCATGGGCCAGAACCAAAACTATGGCTACACCTTC
CDR3: CASMGQNQNYGYTF

D: .
J: TRBJ1-2
V: TRBV28
size: .
DNA: TGTGCCAGCAGCCAGGGACAAAACTATGGCTACACCTTC
CDR3: CASSQGQNYGYTF

D: TRBD1
J: TRBJ1-2
V: TRBV6-1
size: .
DNA: TGTGCCAGCAGTGCGTTACAGGGGGCCAACTATGGCTACACCTTC
CDR3: CASSALQGANYGYTF

D: TRBD1
J: TRBJ1-4
V: TRBV7-2
size: once
DNA: TGTGCCAGCAGCTTATCAGGGACAGGGGTGGAAAAACTGTTTTTT
CDR3: CASSLSGTGVEKLFF

D: TRBD2
J: TRBJ2-1
V: TRBV4-1
size: .
DNA: TGCGCCAGCAGTCTGGGACTAGCGGGATGGGATGAGCAGTTCTTC
CDR3: CASSLGLAGWDEQFF

D: .
J: TRBJ1-5
V: TRBV6-1
size: .
DNA: TGTGCCAGCAGTGAACTTACAGCCGCAGGGCCCCAGCATTTT
CDR3: CASSELTAAGPQHF

D: .
J: TRBJ2-2
V: TRBV4-2
size: .
DNA: TGTGCCAGCAGCCAAGACAGGGGCCCCGGGGAGCTGTTTTTT
CDR3: CASSQDRGPGELFF

D: .
J: TRBJ2-7
V: TRBV7-9
size: .
DNA: TGTGCCAGCAGCTTAAGCGGCTCCTACGAGCAGTACTTC
CDR3: CASSLSGSYEQYF

D: .
J: TRBJ2-6
V: TRBV2
size: .
DNA: TGTGCCAGCAGGCAAACCTACTCTGGGGCCAACGTCCTGACTTTC
CDR3: CASRQTYSGANVLTF

D: .
J: TRBJ2-5
V: TRBV2
size: .
DNA: TGTGCCAGCCACTCCGGACAGTACCAAGAGACCCAGTACTTC
CDR3: CASHSGQYQETQYF